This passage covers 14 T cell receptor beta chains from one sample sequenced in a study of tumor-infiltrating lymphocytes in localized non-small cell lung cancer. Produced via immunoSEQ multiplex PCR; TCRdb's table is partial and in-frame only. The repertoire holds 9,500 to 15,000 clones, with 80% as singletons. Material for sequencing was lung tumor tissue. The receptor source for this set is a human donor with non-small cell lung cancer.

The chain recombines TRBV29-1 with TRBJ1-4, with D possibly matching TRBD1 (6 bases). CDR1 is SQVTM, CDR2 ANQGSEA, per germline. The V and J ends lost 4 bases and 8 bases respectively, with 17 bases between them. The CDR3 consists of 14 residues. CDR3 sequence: CSVARQDWGEKLFF. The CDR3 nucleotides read TGCAGCGTTGCAAGACAGGATTGGGGCGAAAAACTGTTTTTT.

CDR3 loop: CASSSSGGSSSEQFF. In DNA, the CDR3 is TGCGCCAGCAGCTCTTCGGGGGGGTCCTCGAGTGAGCAGTTCTTC. The chain links TRBV5-1 to TRBJ2-1, with 8 nucleotides matching TRBD2. V shed 3 bases and J 9 bases; nucleotides not matched to a gene: 11. Germline V gene lookup returns CDR1 SGHRS and CDR2 YFSETQ. This CDR3 has 15 amino acids.

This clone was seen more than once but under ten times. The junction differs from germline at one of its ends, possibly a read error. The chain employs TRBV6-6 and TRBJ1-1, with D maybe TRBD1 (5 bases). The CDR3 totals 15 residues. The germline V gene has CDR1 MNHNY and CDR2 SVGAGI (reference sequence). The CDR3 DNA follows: TGTGCCAGCAGATACTCATCGGTAGGGGACACTGAAGCTTTCTTT. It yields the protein CASRYSSVGDTEAFF.

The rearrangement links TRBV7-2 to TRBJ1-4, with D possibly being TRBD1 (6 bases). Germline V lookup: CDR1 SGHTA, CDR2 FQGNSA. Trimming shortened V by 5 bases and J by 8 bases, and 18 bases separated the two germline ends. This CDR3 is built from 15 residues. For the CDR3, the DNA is TGTGCCAGCAGCGTTACAGGGCTTTCAGGGGAAAAACTGTTTTTT. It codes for CASSVTGLSGEKLFF.

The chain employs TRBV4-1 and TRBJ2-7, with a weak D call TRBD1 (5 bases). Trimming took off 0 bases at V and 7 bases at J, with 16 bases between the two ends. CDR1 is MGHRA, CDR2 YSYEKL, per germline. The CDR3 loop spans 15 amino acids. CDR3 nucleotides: TGCGCCAGCAGCCAAGAGGGCAGGGCGGTGTGGGAGCAGTACTTC. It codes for CASSQEGRAVWEQYF.

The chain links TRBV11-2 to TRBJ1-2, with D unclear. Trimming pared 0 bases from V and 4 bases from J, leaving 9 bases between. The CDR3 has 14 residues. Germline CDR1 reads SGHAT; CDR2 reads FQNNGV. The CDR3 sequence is CASSLDPATYGYTF. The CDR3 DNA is TGTGCCAGCAGCTTAGATCCGGCAACCTATGGCTACACCTTC.

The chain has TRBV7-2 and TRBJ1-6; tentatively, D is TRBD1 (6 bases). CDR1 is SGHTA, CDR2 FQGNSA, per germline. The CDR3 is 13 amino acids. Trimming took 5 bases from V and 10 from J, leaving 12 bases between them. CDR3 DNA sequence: TGTGCCAGCAGCCCCCGGGACATATCACCCCTCCACTTT. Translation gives CASSPRDISPLHF.

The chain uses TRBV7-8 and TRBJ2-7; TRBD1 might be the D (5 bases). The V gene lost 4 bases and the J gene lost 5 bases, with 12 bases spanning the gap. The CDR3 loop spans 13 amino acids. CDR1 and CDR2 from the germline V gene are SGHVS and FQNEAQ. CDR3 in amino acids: CASSSGLINEQYF. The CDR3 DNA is TGTGCCAGCAGCTCAGGGTTAATCAACGAGCAGTACTTC.

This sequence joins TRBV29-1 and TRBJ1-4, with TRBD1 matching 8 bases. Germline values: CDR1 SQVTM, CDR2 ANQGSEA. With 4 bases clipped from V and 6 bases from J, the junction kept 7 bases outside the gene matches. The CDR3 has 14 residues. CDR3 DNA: TGCAGCGTTGGGGATATGGACAGGGATGAAAAACTGTTTTTT. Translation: CSVGDMDRDEKLFF.

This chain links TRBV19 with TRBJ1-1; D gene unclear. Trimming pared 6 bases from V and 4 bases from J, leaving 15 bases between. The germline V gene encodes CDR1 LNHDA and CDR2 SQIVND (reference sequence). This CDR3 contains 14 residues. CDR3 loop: CASSLAPGSTEAFF. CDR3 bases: TGTGCCAGTAGCCTGGCCCCCGGTAGCACTGAAGCTTTCTTT.

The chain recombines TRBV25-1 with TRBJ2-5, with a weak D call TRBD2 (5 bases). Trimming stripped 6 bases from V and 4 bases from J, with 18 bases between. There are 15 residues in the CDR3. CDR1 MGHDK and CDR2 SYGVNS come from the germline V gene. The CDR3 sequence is CASRSPAGWGETQYF. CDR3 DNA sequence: TGTGCCAGCAGATCGCCGGCGGGCTGGGGAGAGACCCAGTACTTC.

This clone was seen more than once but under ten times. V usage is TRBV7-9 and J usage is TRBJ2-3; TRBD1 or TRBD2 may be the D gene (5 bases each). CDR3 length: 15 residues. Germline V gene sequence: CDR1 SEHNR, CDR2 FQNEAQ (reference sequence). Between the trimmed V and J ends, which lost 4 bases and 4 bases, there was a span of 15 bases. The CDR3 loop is CASSSVRERADTQYF. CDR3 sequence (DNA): TGTGCCAGCAGCTCCGTCAGGGAGAGAGCAGATACGCAGTATTTT.

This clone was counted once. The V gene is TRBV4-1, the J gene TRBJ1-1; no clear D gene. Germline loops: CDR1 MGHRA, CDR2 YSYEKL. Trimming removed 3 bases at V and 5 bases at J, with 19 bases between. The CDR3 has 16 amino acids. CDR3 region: CASSHQSGTTQTEAFF. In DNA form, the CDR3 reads TGCGCCAGCAGCCATCAGAGCGGCACCACGCAGACTGAAGCTTTCTTT.

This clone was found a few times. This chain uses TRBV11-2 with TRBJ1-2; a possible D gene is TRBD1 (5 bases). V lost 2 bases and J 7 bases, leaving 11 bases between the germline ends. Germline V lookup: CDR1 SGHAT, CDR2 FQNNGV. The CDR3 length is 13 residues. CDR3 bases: TGTGCCAGCAGCTTATCAGGGTACGGTGGCTACACCTTC. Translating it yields CASSLSGYGGYTF.